This record covers a single TCR beta chain. Its antigen is as yet unknown. A single base separates this from a much larger clone, so it may be a read error. These data come from a study of identical twins. The study, taken as a whole, reports: Researchers reported excess low generation probability among twin-shared out-of-frame alpha sequences.

One entry per CDR3 protein results from TCRdb running MiXCR on the 5' RACE reads. This sample has 1.5 million or so distinct CDR3 sequences; under 35% occur once, and the top ten carry roughly 0.3%. Everyone who donated was a healthy Caucasian. Germline loops: CDR1 SGHAT, CDR2 FQNNGV. V was clipped by 5 bases and J by 7 bases; unmatched bases: 12. The CDR3 contains 15 residues. The sequence was collected from a newborn girl in good health. Material: cord blood. The rearrangement links TRBV11-2 to TRBJ2-7; 9 nucleotides align to TRBD1. CDR3: CASSHGGTGYNEQYF. In nucleotides, the CDR3 is TGTGCCAGCAGCCACGGCGGGACAGGGTACAATGAGCAGTACTTC.